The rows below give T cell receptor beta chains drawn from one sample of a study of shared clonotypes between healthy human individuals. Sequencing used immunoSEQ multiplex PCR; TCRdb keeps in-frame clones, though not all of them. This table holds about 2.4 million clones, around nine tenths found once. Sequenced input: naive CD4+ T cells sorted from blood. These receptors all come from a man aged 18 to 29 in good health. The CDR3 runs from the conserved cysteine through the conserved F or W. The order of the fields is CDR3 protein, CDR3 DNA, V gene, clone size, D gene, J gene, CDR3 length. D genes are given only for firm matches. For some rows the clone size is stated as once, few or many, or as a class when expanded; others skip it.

CASSFLPGQSSYEQYF	TGTGCCAGCAGTTTCCTGCCGGGACAGTCCTCCTACGAGCAGTACTTC	TRBV27	NA	TRBD1	TRBJ2-7	16
CASILETLNTDTQYF	TGTGCCAGCATCTTAGAGACCTTAAACACAGATACGCAGTATTTT	TRBV2	NA	NA	TRBJ2-3	15
CASSLGQINEKLFF	TGTGCCAGCAGCTTGGGACAGATTAATGAAAAACTGTTTTTT	TRBV7-9	NA	TRBD1	TRBJ1-4	14
CTIKTGGGWDTQYF	TGCACCATCAAGACAGGGGGAGGATGGGATACGCAGTATTTT	TRBV29-1	NA	TRBD1	TRBJ2-3	14
CASSTSGGYSYNEQFF	TGCGCCAGCAGTACCAGCGGGGGCTACTCCTACAATGAGCAGTTCTTC	TRBV10-1	NA	TRBD2	TRBJ2-1	16
CASSPPDSLQETQYF	TGTGCCAGCTCACCACCTGACAGTCTCCAAGAGACCCAGTACTTC	TRBV18	NA	NA	TRBJ2-5	15
CASSDVAAETQYF	TGTGCCAGCTCCGACGTCGCGGCAGAGACCCAGTACTTC	TRBV6-5	few	NA	TRBJ2-5	13
CASSPGHSGGTEAFF	TGCGCCAGCAGTCCGGGACACTCGGGGGGAACTGAAGCTTTCTTT	TRBV10-1	NA	NA	TRBJ1-1	15
CASGRTGGYEQYF	TGTGCCAGCGGCAGGACAGGGGGCTACGAGCAGTACTTC	TRBV6-5	once	TRBD1	TRBJ2-7	13
CASSLWREWKGSSYEQYF	TGTGCCAGCAGCTTGTGGCGGGAGTGGAAGGGGAGCTCCTACGAGCAGTACTTC	TRBV5-5	NA	TRBD2	TRBJ2-7	18
CASSEGGGALPYEQYF	TGCGCCAGCAGTGAAGGCGGGGGGGCCCTTCCCTACGAGCAGTACTTC	TRBV10-2	NA	TRBD2	TRBJ2-7	16
CASSEERGVVTEAFF	TGTGCCAGCAGTGAAGAAAGGGGAGTGGTCACTGAAGCTTTCTTT	TRBV2	once	NA	TRBJ1-1	15
CASPGHYYEQYF	TGTGCCAGCCCGGGACACTACTACGAGCAGTACTTC	TRBV6-4	NA	NA	TRBJ2-7	12
CASAGGGGNQPQHF	TGTGCCAGTGCAGGGGGCGGGGGCAATCAGCCCCAGCATTTT	TRBV7-8	NA	TRBD1	TRBJ1-5	14
CASSLEGPYVGYGYTF	TGTGCCAGCAGCTTAGAGGGCCCATATGTCGGCTATGGCTACACCTTC	TRBV7-2	NA	NA	TRBJ1-2	16
CASSFYADSSYEQYF	TGCGCCAGCAGCTTTTATGCAGATAGCTCCTACGAGCAGTACTTC	TRBV5-1	NA	NA	TRBJ2-7	15
CASTSDRGQETQYF	TGTGCCAGCACATCGGACAGGGGACAAGAGACCCAGTACTTC	TRBV21-1	once	NA	TRBJ2-5	14
CASKGTSVYGEQYF	TGTGCCAGCAAAGGGACTAGCGTATATGGCGAGCAGTACTTC	TRBV6-5	once	TRBD2	TRBJ2-7	14
CASSYTGVTYNSPLHF	TGTGCCAGCAGCTATACAGGGGTCACCTATAATTCACCCCTCCACTTT	TRBV5-6	NA	TRBD1	TRBJ1-6	16
CASSENRQGRNEKLFF	TGTGCCAGCAGTGAGAATCGACAGGGGAGGAATGAAAAACTGTTTTTT	TRBV25-1	NA	TRBD1	TRBJ1-4	16
CASSMGLAIPGELFF	TGTGCCAGTAGTATGGGACTAGCGATTCCCGGGGAGCTGTTTTTT	TRBV19	NA	TRBD2	TRBJ2-2	15
CASSESSRYEQYF	TGCGCCAGCAGTGAGTCCAGCCGCTACGAGCAGTACTTC	TRBV10-2	NA	NA	TRBJ2-7	13
CAIGRGSSYNSPLHF	TGTGCCATAGGAAGGGGCAGCTCCTATAATTCACCCCTCCACTTT	TRBV7-8	once	NA	TRBJ1-6	15
CASSYPELGETQYF	TGTGCCAGCAGTTATCCGGAGTTGGGAGAGACCCAGTACTTC	TRBV6-6	NA	NA	TRBJ2-5	14
CATSNSPNEKLFF	TGTGCCACCAGCAACTCCCCCAATGAAAAACTGTTTTTT	TRBV15	NA	NA	TRBJ1-4	13
CASSRSSNQPQHF	TGTGCCAGCAGCCGTAGTAGCAATCAGCCCCAGCATTTT	TRBV5-6	NA	NA	TRBJ1-5	13
CASSHPGQGVYEQFF	TGCGCCAGCAGCCATCCGGGACAGGGGGTCTATGAGCAGTTCTTC	TRBV4-1	NA	TRBD1	TRBJ2-1	15
CASSLAGGVTEKLFF	TGCGCCAGCAGCTTGGCAGGGGGCGTAACAGAAAAACTGTTTTTT	TRBV5-1	NA	TRBD1	TRBJ1-4	15
CACGLAGAPYQYF	TGTGCCTGCGGACTAGCGGGGGCCCCTTATCAGTATTTT	TRBV7-2	NA	TRBD2	TRBJ2-3	13
CASSPPMGLTGNTIYF	TGTGCCAGCTCACCCCCCATGGGATTGACTGGAAACACCATATATTTT	TRBV18	NA	NA	TRBJ1-3	16
CASSYRAEQYF	TGTGCCAGCAGTTACCGGGCCGAGCAGTACTTC	TRBV6-5	once	NA	TRBJ2-7	11
CASSPSSQLGGEKLFF	TGTGCCAGCAGTCCCTCTTCCCAGCTCGGAGGTGAAAAACTGTTTTTT	TRBV28	NA	NA	TRBJ1-4	16
CASTGTLPGNEQFF	TGTGCCAGCACCGGGACCTTACCGGGGAATGAGCAGTTCTTC	TRBV27	NA	NA	TRBJ2-1	14
CASSRTGGANVLTF	TGTGCCAGCAGCCGGACAGGAGGGGCCAACGTCCTGACTTTC	TRBV5-4	NA	TRBD1	TRBJ2-6	14
CAISELAGAGDTQYF	TGTGCCATCAGTGAGCTGGCAGGGGCGGGAGATACGCAGTATTTT	TRBV10-3	NA	NA	TRBJ2-3	15
CASSIGDRGLLYEQYF	TGTGCCAGTAGTATAGGGGACAGGGGCCTTCTGTACGAGCAGTACTTC	TRBV19	NA	TRBD1	TRBJ2-7	16
CASTSGGGVNEKLFF	TGTGCCAGCACCTCCGGGGGAGGGGTTAATGAAAAACTGTTTTTT	TRBV11-2	NA	NA	TRBJ1-4	15
CASSIGSGEAFF	TGTGCCAGTAGTATTGGGTCCGGTGAAGCTTTCTTT	TRBV19	NA	NA	TRBJ1-1	12
CASSLFSGNEQFF	TGTGCCAGCAGCTTATTTAGCGGGAATGAGCAGTTCTTC	TRBV7-9	NA	TRBD2	TRBJ2-1	13
CASRAIGHKQETQYF	TGTGCCAGCAGAGCAATAGGACACAAACAAGAGACCCAGTACTTC	TRBV2	NA	NA	TRBJ2-5	15
CASSRETNEQFF	TGTGCCAGCAGCCGAGAGACCAATGAGCAGTTCTTC	TRBV4-2	NA	NA	TRBJ2-1	12
CSVERQGNYGYTF	TGCAGCGTTGAGAGGCAGGGGAACTATGGCTACACCTTC	TRBV29-1	NA	NA	TRBJ1-2	13
CASSPSRGSATDTQYF	TGTGCCAGCTCACCATCGCGCGGGAGCGCAACAGATACGCAGTATTTT	TRBV18	NA	TRBD2	TRBJ2-3	16
CASSQRLGDNEQFF	TGCGCCAGCAGCCAACGACTAGGCGACAATGAGCAGTTCTTC	TRBV4-3	NA	NA	TRBJ2-1	14
CASSLAVLSPEKLFF	TGTGCCAGCAGTTTAGCGGTGCTCAGCCCTGAAAAACTGTTTTTT	TRBV28	NA	NA	TRBJ1-4	15
CASSEPSGGYQETQYF	TGCGCCAGCAGTGAGCCTAGCGGGGGGTACCAAGAGACCCAGTACTTC	TRBV10-2	NA	TRBD2	TRBJ2-5	16
CASSGRVKDREKLFF	TGCGCCAGCAGCGGCAGGGTGAAAGACAGGGAAAAACTGTTTTTT	TRBV4-3	NA	NA	TRBJ1-4	15
CASVPGYYLYGYTF	TGTGCCAGCGTACCGGGATATTACCTTTATGGCTACACCTTC	TRBV28	NA	NA	TRBJ1-2	14
CARSRGTSGKNTGELFF	TGTGCCAGAAGCCGAGGGACTAGCGGGAAGAACACCGGGGAGCTGTTTTTT	TRBV2	once	TRBD2	TRBJ2-2	17
CASSGGQETQYF	TGTGCCAGCTCGGGCGGACAAGAGACCCAGTACTTC	TRBV7-9	NA	NA	TRBJ2-5	12
CASSPPGLPYEQYF	TGTGCCAGCAGCCCTCCGGGACTACCCTACGAGCAGTACTTC	TRBV5-6	NA	TRBD2	TRBJ2-7	14
CASSLGFSHTGELFF	TGTGCCAGCAGCTTGGGGTTTTCACACACCGGGGAGCTGTTTTTT	TRBV5-6	NA	NA	TRBJ2-2	15
CASSTSGTGYEQYF	TGCGCCAGCAGCACCTCCGGGACAGGCTACGAGCAGTACTTC	TRBV5-1	NA	TRBD1	TRBJ2-7	14
CASSLASPGITGTGELFF	TGCGCCAGCAGCTTGGCCAGTCCAGGGATCACGGGCACCGGGGAGCTGTTTTTT	TRBV5-1	NA	NA	TRBJ2-2	18
CASSPPTPSYEQYF	TGTGCCAGCTCACCACCTACCCCCTCCTACGAGCAGTACTTC	TRBV18	NA	NA	TRBJ2-7	14